Listed here are 30 T cell receptor beta chains from one sample, sequenced in a study of T cell repertoires in cytomegalovirus infection. Via MiXCR, TCRdb re-called the reads, giving one row per CDR3 protein. The sample shows around 130,000 distinct CDR3 sequences, more than 20% of them seen only once. Their antigens are not known. Material for sequencing was PBMCs, sequenced either directly or after in vitro stimulation (not recorded which). These receptors came from a human donor in good health (CMV status not recorded). Some clones in this sample may be carry-over from other donors' samples.

V usage is TRBV3-1 and J usage is TRBJ1-2; no definite D call. This CDR3 is built from 13 residues. Trimming stripped 5 bases from V and 10 bases from J, with 17 bases between. Germline V gene data show CDR1 as LGHDT and CDR2 as YNNKEL (reference sequence). CDR3: CASSAMEVSHYTF. As DNA, the CDR3 is TGTGCCAGCAGCGCCATGGAGGTCAGCCACTACACCTTC.

This clonotype was counted a few times. The V gene is TRBV6-5, the J gene TRBJ2-7; D is undetermined. The V end lost 0 bases, the J end lost 5 bases, and 8 bases lay between the germline ends. Germline V gives CDR1 MNHEY, CDR2 SVGAGI. This CDR3 region has 13 residues. CDR3 coding DNA: TGTGCCAGCAGTTACTCGATAGGAGACGAGCAGTACGTC. It is translated as CASSYSIGDEQYV.

This clonotype was recorded a few times. V and J are TRBV12-3 or TRBV12-4 and TRBJ2-2; weak D call: TRBD2 (5 bases). The V end lost 3 bases, the J end lost 6 bases, and 8 bases lay between the germline ends. The CDR3 consists of 13 residues. The CDR3 protein is CASSFGRAGELFF. The CDR3 coding sequence is TGTGCCAGCAGTTTCGGGCGGGCCGGGGAGCTGTTTTTT.

CDR3 protein: CSARNQGPREQFF. The CDR3 DNA follows: TGCAGTGCTAGAAACCAGGGCCCTAGGGAGCAGTTCTTC. The V call is TRBV20-1, the J call TRBJ2-1; tentative D call: TRBD1 (5 bases). This CDR3 contains 13 residues. The germline gives CDR1 DFQATT, CDR2 SNEGSKA (reference sequence). The germline V and J ends were trimmed by 2 bases and 10 bases, with 15 bases remaining between them.

The gene calls are TRBV14 and TRBJ2-5; D possibly uses TRBD1 or TRBD2 (5 bases each). Deletions cut 2 bases from V and 9 bases from J, with 16 bases between. CDR3 length: 14 residues. The germline V gene encodes CDR1 SGHDN and CDR2 FVKESK. Here the CDR3 DNA reads TGTGCCAGCAGCCAAAATCGGGGACCTGGGGCCCAGTACTTC. Its protein is CASSQNRGPGAQYF.

There are a few counts of this clonotype. The rearrangement uses TRBV5-4 and TRBJ2-3, with D perhaps matching TRBD1 or TRBD2 (5 bases each). Germline CDR1 SGHNT, CDR2 YYREEE (reference sequence). CDR3 length: 16 residues. V dropped 2 bases and J dropped 0 bases, with 13 bases sitting between them. CDR3 bases: TGTGCCAGCAGCTTTTATAAGGGACCTAGCACAGATACGCAGTATTTT. Its translation is CASSFYKGPSTDTQYF. The full variable domain, with the rest looked up from reference TRBV5-4 and TRBJ2-3, is ETGVTQSPTHLIKTRGQQVTLRCSSQSGHNTVSWYQQALGQGPQFIFQYYREEENGRGNFPPRFSGLQFPNYSSELNVNALELDDSALYLCASSFYKGPSTDTQYFGPGTRLTVL.

The V call is TRBV27, the J call TRBJ2-1; D possibly corresponds to TRBD2 (5 bases). V lost 3 bases and J 8 bases, leaving 11 bases between the germline ends. The germline gives CDR1 MNHEY, CDR2 SMNVEV (reference sequence). The CDR3 runs to 13 residues. The CDR3: CASSLLTEDEQFF. Here the CDR3 DNA reads TGTGCCAGCAGTTTGTTGACGGAGGATGAGCAGTTCTTC.

This clonotype was counted a few times. The gene calls are TRBV6-5 and TRBJ2-1; no clear D gene. Trimming shortened V by 0 bases and J by 1 base, and 7 bases separated the two germline ends. Germline V lookup: CDR1 MNHEY, CDR2 SVGAGI. This CDR3 comprises 15 residues. The CDR3 region is CASSYSQISYNEQFF. The CDR3 coding sequence is TGTGCCAGCAGTTACTCCCAGATTTCCTACAATGAGCAGTTCTTC.

This clonotype occurred a few times. The rearrangement links TRBV20-1 to TRBJ2-1; TRBD2 matches 12 bases. Germline CDR1 and CDR2: DFQATT and SNEGSKA (reference sequence). Trimming at V came to 5 bases and at J to 10 bases, leaving 9 bases not matched to a gene. This CDR3 region has 14 residues. CDR3 nucleotides: TGCAGTGCTGGACTAGCGGGAAAGGGGCAGGAGCAGTTCTTC. Residues: CSAGLAGKGQEQFF.

The rearrangement uses TRBV28 and TRBJ2-1; D is unclear. Germline CDR1 and CDR2: MDHEN and SYDVKM. Between the trimmed V and J ends, which lost 6 bases and 0 bases, there was a span of 6 bases. This CDR3 is 13 amino acids long. CDR3 sequence reads: CASRRDSYNEQFF. The DNA for the CDR3 is TGTGCCAGCAGAAGGGACTCCTACAATGAGCAGTTCTTC.

This clonotype occurred a few times. The chain carries TRBV6-2 or TRBV6-3 and TRBJ2-1, with D hard to call. The CDR3 is made up of 17 amino acids. Germline V gene lookup returns CDR1 MNHEY and CDR2 SVGEGT. The V gene lost 2 bases and the J gene lost 0 bases, with 14 bases spanning the gap. CDR3: CASSYARLQSSYNEQFF. The CDR3 DNA sequence: TGTGCCAGCAGTTACGCCAGACTTCAAAGCTCCTACAATGAGCAGTTCTTC.

The rearrangement links TRBV7-8 to TRBJ2-2; no firm D call. This CDR3 has 16 residues. Per germline, CDR1 SGHVS and CDR2 FQNEAQ. Trimming stripped 7 bases from V and 4 bases from J, with 19 bases between. The CDR3 spells CASKTYRTQATGELFF. CDR3 DNA sequence: TGTGCCAGCAAGACCTACCGGACCCAAGCCACCGGGGAGCTGTTTTTT.

At least ten counts were recorded for this clonotype. V usage is TRBV7-2 and J usage is TRBJ1-3; D might be TRBD1 (6 bases). CDR3 length: 15 residues. V was cut by 5 bases and J by 1 base, with 12 bases left in between. The V gene's germline CDR1 is SGHTA and CDR2 FQGNSA. The DNA of the CDR3 is TGTGCCAGCAGCCTACAAACAGGGTCTGGAAACACCATATATTTT. It encodes CASSLQTGSGNTIYF.

The chain combines TRBV7-4 with TRBJ1-2; 7 bases are shared with TRBD1. The CDR3 loop spans 14 amino acids. From germline, CDR1 is SGHVT and CDR2 SQSDAQ. The ends lost 1 base at V and 7 bases at J; junction bases unmatched: 6. Here the CDR3 DNA reads TGTGCCAGCAGCTTAGACAGGGGTCTCTCTGGCTACACCTTC. This translates into CASSLDRGLSGYTF.

The V gene is TRBV6-5, the J gene TRBJ2-2; TRBD1 matches 9 bases. Unmatched junction bases numbered 5, after V lost 2 bases and J lost 7 bases. The CDR3 is 15 residues long. CDR1 and CDR2 (germline): MNHEY, SVGAGI. CDR3: CASSYAGQGYGELFF. The CDR3 DNA sequence: TGTGCCAGCAGTTACGCTGGACAGGGGTACGGGGAGCTGTTTTTT.

This clonotype was counted a few times. This chain connects TRBV28 to TRBJ2-5; D uncertain. The germline V and J ends were trimmed by 10 bases and 1 base, with 10 bases remaining between them. Germline loops: CDR1 MDHEN, CDR2 SYDVKM. The CDR3 consists of 12 residues. The DNA for the CDR3 is TGTGCCACCGGCCTTACCCAAGAGACCCAGTACTTC. Protein product: CATGLTQETQYF.

The chain has TRBV20-1 and TRBJ2-1; D might be TRBD2 (5 bases). The CDR3 length is 14 residues. CDR1 is DFQATT and CDR2 is SNEGSKA in the germline V gene (reference sequence). V was pared by 6 bases and J by 7 bases, with 19 bases between. CDR3 sequence: CSAHQQVRGNEQFF. The DNA for the CDR3 is TGCAGTGCCCACCAGCAGGTCCGGGGAAATGAGCAGTTCTTC.

The chain is built from TRBV9 and TRBJ1-3; 10 bases map to TRBD1. CDR1 and CDR2 (germline): SGDLS, YYNGEE. Trimming at V came to 3 bases and at J to 0 bases, leaving 18 bases not matched to a gene. This CDR3 region has 21 residues. The CDR3 DNA reads as TGTGCCAGCAGCGGGACAGGGGGGAATAAAAAGGAGAGCCGCTCTGGAAACACCATATATTTT. Translation gives CASSGTGGNKKESRSGNTIYF.

The chain links TRBV12-3 or TRBV12-4 to TRBJ2-1, with TRBD2 identical over 11 bases. The V segment lost 7 bases and the J segment 4 bases; nucleotides outside the gene matches: 3. This CDR3 spans 14 amino acids. Here the CDR3 DNA reads TGTGCCAGCACCCTAGCGGGAGGTTACAATGAGCAGTTCTTC. Protein: CASTLAGGYNEQFF.

For this clonotype: This may arise from a read error, as a much more abundant clone is one base away. The rearrangement links TRBV12-3 or TRBV12-4 to TRBJ2-1; 7 bases map to TRBD2. CDR3 length: 14 residues. CDR3 loop: CANSLNGRLNEQFF. CDR3 in DNA: TGTGCCAACAGTTTAAACGGGAGGCTCAATGAGCAGTTCTTC.

This clonotype appeared a few times. The rearrangement joins TRBV15 to TRBJ2-5; D unresolved. The V gene lost 0 bases and the J gene lost 5 bases, with 1 base spanning the gap. Germline V lookup: CDR1 LNHNV, CDR2 YYDKDF (reference sequence). This CDR3 comprises 11 residues. The CDR3 sequence is CATSREETQYF. CDR3 nucleotides: TGTGCCACCAGCAGAGAGGAGACCCAGTACTTC.

The rearrangement uses TRBV27 and TRBJ1-5; possible D gene TRBD1, 5 bases. V lost 2 bases and J 7 bases, leaving 12 bases between the germline ends. Germline loops: CDR1 MNHEY, CDR2 SMNVEV (reference sequence). The CDR3 is 14 amino acids. The CDR3 DNA follows: TGTGCCAGCAGTTTAGGCAGGGTCGGGCAGCCCCAGCATTTT. It is translated as CASSLGRVGQPQHF.

The gene calls are TRBV14 and TRBJ2-3, with a possible D match to TRBD2 (5 bases). Germline CDR1 is SGHDN and CDR2 is FVKESK. The V end was cut by 2 bases, the J end by 3 bases, with 18 bases between. CDR3 length: 17 residues. The CDR3 here is CASSQLPFGLLTDTQYF. CDR3 nucleotides: TGTGCCAGCAGCCAACTACCGTTTGGACTGCTTACAGATACGCAGTATTTT.

This clonotype was observed many times. CDR3 nucleotide sequence: TGTGCCAGCAGTTACCCGGGAGCCAATGAGCAGTTCTTC. Translated: CASSYPGANEQFF. The rearrangement uses TRBV7-2 and TRBJ2-1; tentative D call: TRBD2 (6 bases). Germline V lookup: CDR1 SGHTA, CDR2 FQGNSA. V gave up 6 bases and J gave up 6 bases, with 12 bases separating them. This CDR3 region has 13 residues.

This clonotype has at least ten counts. The genes are TRBV6-5 and TRBJ2-3, with 7 bases aligning to TRBD2. CDR1 and CDR2 (germline): MNHEY, SVGAGI. This CDR3 is built from 16 residues. The J segment lost 0 bases and the V segment lost 2 bases, leaving 5 bases of the junction unmatched. CDR3 sequence reads: CASSYGGSGSTDTQYF. In DNA, the CDR3 is TGTGCCAGCAGTTACGGTGGTAGCGGGAGCACAGATACGCAGTATTTT.

The chain carries TRBV2 and TRBJ2-1, with D possibly being TRBD1 (6 bases). Germline CDR1 reads SNHLY; CDR2 reads FYNNEI. Trimming removed 6 bases at V and 2 bases at J, with 20 bases between. The CDR3 contains 17 residues. DNA of the CDR3: TGTGCCAGCAGAGCTCCTCCCAGACAGGTGGCCTACAATGAGCAGTTCTTC. Translating it yields CASRAPPRQVAYNEQFF.

A few counts support this clonotype. The gene calls are TRBV6-5 and TRBJ2-1, with a tentative D call TRBD2 (5 bases). Germline CDR1 is MNHEY and CDR2 is SVGAGI. The CDR3 is 16 amino acids. Between the trimmed V and J ends, which lost 1 base and 5 bases, there was a span of 15 bases. CDR3 amino acids: CASSYYGLAENNEQFF. CDR3 DNA sequence: TGTGCCAGCAGTTACTATGGGCTAGCCGAAAACAATGAGCAGTTCTTC.

The chain couples TRBV18 to TRBJ2-1; D tentatively reads TRBD1 or TRBD2 (5 bases each). CDR3 length: 14 residues. Germline CDR1 and CDR2: KGHSH and LQKENI. Trimming pared 2 bases from V and 10 bases from J, leaving 15 bases between. CDR3 DNA: TGTGCCAGCTCACCAATCCGAGGGGCACAGGAGCAGTTCTTC. The encoded protein is CASSPIRGAQEQFF.

V and J are TRBV5-5 and TRBJ2-5; 8 nucleotides line up with TRBD2. The V gene end was trimmed by 3 bases and the J gene end by 4 bases; junction bases not matched to a gene: 5. Germline-derived CDR1 and CDR2 are SGHKS and YYEKEE (reference sequence). This CDR3 has 14 residues. The CDR3 region has the DNA TGTGCCAGCAGCTCCGGACGGGGGGGAGAGACCCAGTACTTC. The encoded protein is CASSSGRGGETQYF.

This chain joins TRBV20-1 and TRBJ1-4; D is perhaps TRBD1 (5 bases). The CDR3 totals 15 residues. CDR1 and CDR2 (germline): DFQATT, SNEGSKA (reference sequence). V lost 6 bases and J lost 0, with 14 bases in between. In DNA, the CDR3 is TGCAGTGCCCCGTTTGGGGGTGCAACTAATGAAAAACTGTTTTTT. Its translation is CSAPFGGATNEKLFF.